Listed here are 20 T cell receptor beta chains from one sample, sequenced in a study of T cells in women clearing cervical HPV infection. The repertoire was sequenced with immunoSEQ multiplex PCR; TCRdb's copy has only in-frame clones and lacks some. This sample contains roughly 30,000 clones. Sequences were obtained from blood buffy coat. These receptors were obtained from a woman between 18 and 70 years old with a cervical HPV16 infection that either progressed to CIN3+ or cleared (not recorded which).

CDR3: CAIRGQANQPQHF. The sequenced part of the CDR3 DNA is TGTGCCATTAGGGGACAGGCTAATCAGCCC. The V call is TRBV2, the J call TRBJ1-5; 8 bases agree with TRBD1. The CDR3 extends 3 residues past the end of the read, so its final part is completed from the germline J gene. The CDR3 totals 13 residues. Trimming took 10 bases from V and 4 from J; bases not matched to a gene: 6. Germline V lookup: CDR1 SNHLY, CDR2 FYNNEI. Full variable domain (rest looked up from reference TRBV2 and TRBJ1-5): EPEVTQTPSHQVTQMGQEVILRCVPISNHLYFYWYRQILGQKVEFLVSFYNNEISEKSEIFDDQFSVERPDGSNFTLKIRSTKLEDSAMYFCAIRGQANQPQHFGDGTRLSIL.

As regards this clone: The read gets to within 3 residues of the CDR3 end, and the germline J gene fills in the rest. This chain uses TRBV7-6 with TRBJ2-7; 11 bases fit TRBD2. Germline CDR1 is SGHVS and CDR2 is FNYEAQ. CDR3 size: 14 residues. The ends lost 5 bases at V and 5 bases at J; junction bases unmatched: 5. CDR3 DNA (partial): TGTGCCAGCAGCCTTAGCGGGAGGGCGGACGAG. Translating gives CASSLSGRADE. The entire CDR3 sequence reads CASSLSGRADEQYF.

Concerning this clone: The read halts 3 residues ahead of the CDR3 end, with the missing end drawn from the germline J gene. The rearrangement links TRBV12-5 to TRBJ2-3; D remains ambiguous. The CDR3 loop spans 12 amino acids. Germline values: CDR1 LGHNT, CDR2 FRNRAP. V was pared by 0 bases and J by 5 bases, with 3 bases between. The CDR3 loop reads CASGLVGDTQYF. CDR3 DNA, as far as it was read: TGTGCTAGTGGTTTGGTAGGAGATACG.

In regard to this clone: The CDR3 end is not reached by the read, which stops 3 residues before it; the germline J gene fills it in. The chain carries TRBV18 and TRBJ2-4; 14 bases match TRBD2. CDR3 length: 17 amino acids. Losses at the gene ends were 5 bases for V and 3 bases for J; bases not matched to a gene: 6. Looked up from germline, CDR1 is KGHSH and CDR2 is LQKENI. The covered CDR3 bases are TGTGCCAGCTCAACGACTAGCGGGGGGGCGATCAAAAACATT. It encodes CASSTTSGGAIKNI. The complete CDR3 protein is CASSTTSGGAIKNIQYF.

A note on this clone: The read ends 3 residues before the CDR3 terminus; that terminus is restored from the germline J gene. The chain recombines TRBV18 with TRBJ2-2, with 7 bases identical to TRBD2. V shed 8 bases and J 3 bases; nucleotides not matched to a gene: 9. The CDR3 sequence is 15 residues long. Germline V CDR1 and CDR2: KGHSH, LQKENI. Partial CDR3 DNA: TGTGCCAGCACCCGGGCTAGCGGAGACACCGGGGAG. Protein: CASTRASGDTGE. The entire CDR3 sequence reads CASTRASGDTGELFF. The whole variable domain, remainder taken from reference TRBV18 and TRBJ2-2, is NAGVMQNPRHLVRRRGQEARLRCSPMKGHSHVYWYRQLPEEGLKFMVYLQKENIIDESGMPKERFSAEFPKEGPSILRIQQVVRGDSAAYFCASTRASGDTGELFFGEGSRLTVL.

CDR3 in amino acids: CASSPGTDYGQYF. CDR3 bases read: TGTGCCAGCTCACCCGGGACAGACTATGGT. The chain links TRBV18 to TRBJ2-4, with 7 bases lining up with TRBD1. The missing CDR3 end, 3 residues past where the read stops, is filled in from the germline J gene. The CDR3 has 13 amino acids. Per the germline V gene, CDR1 is KGHSH and CDR2 is LQKENI.

The part of the CDR3 DNA that was read is TGTGCCAGCAGCTTAGGGCGGCTTAGAGGTTACGAG. Translation: CASSLGRLRGYE. The full CDR3 is CASSLGRLRGYEQYF. This chain connects TRBV11-2 to TRBJ2-7; D unclear. The read is 3 residues too short to cover the CDR3 end, so that end is filled in from the germline J gene. Germline V lookup: CDR1 SGHAT, CDR2 FQNNGV. The V end was cut by 1 base, the J end by 4 bases, with 14 bases between. The CDR3 runs 15 residues.

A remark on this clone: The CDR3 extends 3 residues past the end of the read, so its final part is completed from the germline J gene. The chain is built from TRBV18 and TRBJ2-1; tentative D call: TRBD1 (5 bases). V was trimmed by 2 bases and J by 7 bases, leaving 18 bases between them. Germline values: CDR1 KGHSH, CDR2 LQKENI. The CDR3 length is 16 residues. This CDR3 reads CASSPRRQPHGNEQFF. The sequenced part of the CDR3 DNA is TGTGCCAGCTCACCAAGACGACAGCCGCACGGGAATGAG.

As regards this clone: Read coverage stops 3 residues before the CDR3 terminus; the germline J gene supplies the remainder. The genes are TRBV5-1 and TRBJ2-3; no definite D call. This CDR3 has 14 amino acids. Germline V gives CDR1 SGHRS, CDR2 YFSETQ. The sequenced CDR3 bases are TGCGCCAGCAGCCCGGGTGGCTTCGGAGAGACG. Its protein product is CASSPGGFGET. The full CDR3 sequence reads CASSPGGFGETQYF.

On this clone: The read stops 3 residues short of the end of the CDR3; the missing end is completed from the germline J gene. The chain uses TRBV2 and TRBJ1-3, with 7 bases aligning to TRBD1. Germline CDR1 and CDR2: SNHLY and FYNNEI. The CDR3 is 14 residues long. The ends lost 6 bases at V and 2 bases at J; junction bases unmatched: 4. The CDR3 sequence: CASRFTGAGNTIYF. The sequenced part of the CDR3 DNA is TGTGCCAGCAGGTTCACAGGGGCTGGAAACACC.

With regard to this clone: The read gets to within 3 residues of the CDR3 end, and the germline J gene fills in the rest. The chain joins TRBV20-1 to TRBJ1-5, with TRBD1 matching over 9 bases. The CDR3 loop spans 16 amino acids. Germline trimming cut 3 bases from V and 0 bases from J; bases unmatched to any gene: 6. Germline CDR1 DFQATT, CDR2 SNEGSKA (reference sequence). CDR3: CSASRGTGFSNQPQHF. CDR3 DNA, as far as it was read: TGCAGTGCTAGTAGGGGGACAGGGTTTAGCAATCAGCCC.

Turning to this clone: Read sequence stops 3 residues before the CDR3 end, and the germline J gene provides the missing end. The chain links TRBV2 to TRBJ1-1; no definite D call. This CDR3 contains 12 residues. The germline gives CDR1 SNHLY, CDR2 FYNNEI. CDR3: CASSVFARGAFF. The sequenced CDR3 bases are TGTGCCAGCAGTGTCTTCGCCCGGGGA.

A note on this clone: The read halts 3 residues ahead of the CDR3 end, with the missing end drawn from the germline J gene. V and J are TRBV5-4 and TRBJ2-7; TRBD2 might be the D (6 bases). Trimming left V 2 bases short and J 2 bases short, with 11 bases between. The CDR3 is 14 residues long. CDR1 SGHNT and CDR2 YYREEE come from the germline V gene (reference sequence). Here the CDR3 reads CASSFTGGTYEQYF. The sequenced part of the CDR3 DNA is TGTGCCAGCAGCTTTACGGGCGGGACCTACGAG. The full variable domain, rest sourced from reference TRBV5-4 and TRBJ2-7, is ETGVTQSPTHLIKTRGQQVTLRCSSQSGHNTVSWYQQALGQGPQFIFQYYREEENGRGNFPPRFSGLQFPNYSSELNVNALELDDSALYLCASSFTGGTYEQYFGPGTRLTVT.

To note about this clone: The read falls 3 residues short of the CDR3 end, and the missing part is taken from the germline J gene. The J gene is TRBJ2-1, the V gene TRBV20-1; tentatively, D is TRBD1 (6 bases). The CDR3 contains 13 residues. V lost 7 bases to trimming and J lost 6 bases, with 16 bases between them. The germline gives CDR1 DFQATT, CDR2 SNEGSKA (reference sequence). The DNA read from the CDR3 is TGCAGTGTCGACAGGAGTTTCTTCAATGAG. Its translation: CSVDRSFFNE. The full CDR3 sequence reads CSVDRSFFNEQFF.

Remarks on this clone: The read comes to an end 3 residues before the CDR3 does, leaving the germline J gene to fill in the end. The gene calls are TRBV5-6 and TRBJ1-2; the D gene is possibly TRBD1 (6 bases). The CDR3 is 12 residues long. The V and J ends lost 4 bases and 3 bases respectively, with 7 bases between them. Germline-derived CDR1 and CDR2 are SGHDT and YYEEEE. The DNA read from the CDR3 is TGTGCCAGCAGCAGGACAGACTATGGC. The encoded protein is CASSRTDYG. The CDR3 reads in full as CASSRTDYGYTF.

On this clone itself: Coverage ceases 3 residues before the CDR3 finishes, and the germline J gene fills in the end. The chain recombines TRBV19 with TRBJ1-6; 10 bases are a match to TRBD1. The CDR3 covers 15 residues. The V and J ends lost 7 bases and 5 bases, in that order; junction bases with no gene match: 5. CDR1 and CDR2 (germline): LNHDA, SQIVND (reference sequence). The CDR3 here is CASTGTGADNSPLHF. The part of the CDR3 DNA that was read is TGTGCCAGTACTGGGACAGGGGCCGATAATTCACCC.

The part of the CDR3 DNA that was read is TGCAGTGCTAGAGGAAGTAGCGGGGACCAAGAGACC. Its translation is CSARGSSGDQET. In full, the CDR3 reads CSARGSSGDQETQYF. The chain links TRBV20-1 to TRBJ2-5; 8 bases fit TRBD2. The read ends 3 residues shy of where the CDR3 ends; the end is completed using the germline J gene. Germline V gene data show CDR1 as DFQATT and CDR2 as SNEGSKA (reference sequence). Trimming cost V 1 base and J 0 bases; bases outside gene matches: 4. The CDR3 length is 15 residues.

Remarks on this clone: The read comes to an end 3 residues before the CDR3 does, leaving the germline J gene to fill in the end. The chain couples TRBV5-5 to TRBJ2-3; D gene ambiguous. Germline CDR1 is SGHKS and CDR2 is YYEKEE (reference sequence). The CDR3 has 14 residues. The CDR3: CASSLVDSNQPQYF. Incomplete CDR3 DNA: TGTGCCAGCAGCTTGGTGGATAGCAATCAGCCG. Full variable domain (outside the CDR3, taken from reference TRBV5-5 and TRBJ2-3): DAGVTQSPTHLIKTRGQQVTLRCSPISGHKSVSWYQQVLGQGPQFIFQYYEKEERGRGNFPDRFSARQFPNYSSELNVNALLLGDSALYLCASSLVDSNQPQYFGPGTRLTVL.

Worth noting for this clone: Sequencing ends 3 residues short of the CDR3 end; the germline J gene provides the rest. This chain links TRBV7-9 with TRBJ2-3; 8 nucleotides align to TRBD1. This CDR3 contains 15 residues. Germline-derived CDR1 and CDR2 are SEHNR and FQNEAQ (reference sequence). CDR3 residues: CASSSGWTGLETQYF. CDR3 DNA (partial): TGTGCCAGCAGCTCGGGGTGGACAGGGCTAGAGACG. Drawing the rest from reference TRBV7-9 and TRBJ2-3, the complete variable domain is DTGVSQNPRHKITKRGQNVTFRCDPISEHNRLYWYRQTLGQGPEFLTYFQNEAQLEKSRLLSDRFSAERPKGSFSTLEIQRTEQGDSAMYLCASSSGWTGLETQYFGPGTRLTVL.

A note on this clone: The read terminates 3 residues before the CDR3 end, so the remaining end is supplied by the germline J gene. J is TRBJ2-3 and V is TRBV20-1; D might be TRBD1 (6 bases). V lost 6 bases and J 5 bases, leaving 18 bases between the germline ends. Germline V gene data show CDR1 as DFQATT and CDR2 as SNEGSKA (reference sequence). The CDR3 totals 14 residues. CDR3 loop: CSAPDRLTVDTQYF. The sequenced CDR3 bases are TGCAGTGCCCCAGACAGGCTAACGGTAGATACG.